This T cell receptor beta chain was sequenced in a study of Graves' ophthalmopathy and Graves' hyperthyroidism. Amplifying from RNA transcripts, the study obtained TCR beta CDR3 regions. Second-round multiplex PCR followed a first-round RT-PCR using HTBI primers. From the multiplex PCR reads, TCRdb called clonotypes with MiXCR, one entry per CDR3 protein. The sample consists of over a million distinct CDR3 sequences, about 38% of them appearing once. The CDR3 length is 12 residues. The rearrangement uses TRBV12-3 or TRBV12-4 and TRBJ2-2; D may be TRBD2 (5 bases). Sequenced input: peripheral blood or thyroid tissue (not recorded which). This clonotype was obtained from an adult man with Graves' hyperthyroidism. The CDR3 loop is CTSGSDTGELFF. The CDR3 DNA sequence: TGTACTAGTGGTTCGGATACAGGGGAGCTGTTTTTT.